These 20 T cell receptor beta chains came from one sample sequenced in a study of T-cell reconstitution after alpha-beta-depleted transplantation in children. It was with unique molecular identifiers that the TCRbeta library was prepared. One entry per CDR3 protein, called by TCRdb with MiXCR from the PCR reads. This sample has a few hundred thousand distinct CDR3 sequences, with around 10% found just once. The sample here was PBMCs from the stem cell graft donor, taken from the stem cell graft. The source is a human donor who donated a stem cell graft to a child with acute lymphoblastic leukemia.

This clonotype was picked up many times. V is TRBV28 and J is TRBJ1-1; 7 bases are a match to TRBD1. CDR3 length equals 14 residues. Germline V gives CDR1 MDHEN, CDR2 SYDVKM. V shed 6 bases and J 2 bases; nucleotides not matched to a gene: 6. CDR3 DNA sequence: TGTGCCAGCAGACATTGGGACAGCAACACTGAAGCTTTCTTT. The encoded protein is CASRHWDSNTEAFF.

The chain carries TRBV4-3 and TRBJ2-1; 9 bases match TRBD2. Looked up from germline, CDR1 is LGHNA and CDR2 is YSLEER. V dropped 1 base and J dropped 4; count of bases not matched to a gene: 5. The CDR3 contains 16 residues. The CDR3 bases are TGCGCCAGCAGCCAAGTTGTCCTAGCGGGGTACAATGAGCAGTTCTTC. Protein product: CASSQVVLAGYNEQFF.

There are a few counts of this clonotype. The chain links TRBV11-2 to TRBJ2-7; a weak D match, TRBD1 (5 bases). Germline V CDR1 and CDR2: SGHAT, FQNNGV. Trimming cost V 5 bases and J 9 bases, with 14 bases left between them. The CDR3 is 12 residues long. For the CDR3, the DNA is TGTGCCAGCAGCCGGTCAGGGCTAAGGCAGTACTTC. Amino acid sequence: CASSRSGLRQYF.

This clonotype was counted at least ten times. The CDR3 DNA reads TGTGCCAGCACCCAAGGGGCGGGAACAGATACGCAGTATTTT. Translating gives CASTQGAGTDTQYF. This sequence joins TRBV12-3 or TRBV12-4 and TRBJ2-3, with D perhaps matching TRBD2 (6 bases). This CDR3 is built from 14 residues. V lost 7 bases and J lost 3, with 14 bases in between.

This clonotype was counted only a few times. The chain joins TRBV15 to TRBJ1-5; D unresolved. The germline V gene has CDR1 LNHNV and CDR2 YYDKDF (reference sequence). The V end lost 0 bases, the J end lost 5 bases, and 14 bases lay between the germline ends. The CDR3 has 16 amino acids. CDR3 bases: TGTGCCACCAGCAGAGATTGGACCCTCAAGGATCAGCCCCAGCATTTT. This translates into CATSRDWTLKDQPQHF.

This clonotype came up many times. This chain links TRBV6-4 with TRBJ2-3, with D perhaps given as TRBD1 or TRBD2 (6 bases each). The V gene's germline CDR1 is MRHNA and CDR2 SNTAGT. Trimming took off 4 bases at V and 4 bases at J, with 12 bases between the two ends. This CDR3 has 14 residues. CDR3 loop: CASSAGGSADTQYF. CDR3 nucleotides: TGTGCCAGCAGTGCCGGGGGCTCGGCAGATACGCAGTATTTT.

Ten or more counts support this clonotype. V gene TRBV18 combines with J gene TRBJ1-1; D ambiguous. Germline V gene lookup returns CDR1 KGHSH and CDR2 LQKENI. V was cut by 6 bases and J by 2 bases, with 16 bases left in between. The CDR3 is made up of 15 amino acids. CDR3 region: CASSRYGVENTEAFF. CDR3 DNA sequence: TGTGCCAGCTCCCGTTACGGGGTCGAAAACACTGAAGCTTTCTTT.

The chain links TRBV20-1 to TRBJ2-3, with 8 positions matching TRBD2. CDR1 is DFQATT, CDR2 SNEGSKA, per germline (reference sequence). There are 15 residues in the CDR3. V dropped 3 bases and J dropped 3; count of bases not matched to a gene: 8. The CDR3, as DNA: TGCAGTGCTAGTTTTGGCGGGAGGAGTACAGATACGCAGTATTTT. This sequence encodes CSASFGGRSTDTQYF.

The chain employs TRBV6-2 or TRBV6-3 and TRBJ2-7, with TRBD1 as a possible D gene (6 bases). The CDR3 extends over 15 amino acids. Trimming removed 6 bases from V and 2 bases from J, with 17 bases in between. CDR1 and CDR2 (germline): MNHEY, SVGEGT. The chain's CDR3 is CASRSTTGSAYEQYF. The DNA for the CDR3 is TGTGCCAGCAGGTCAACTACAGGGTCCGCCTACGAGCAGTACTTC.

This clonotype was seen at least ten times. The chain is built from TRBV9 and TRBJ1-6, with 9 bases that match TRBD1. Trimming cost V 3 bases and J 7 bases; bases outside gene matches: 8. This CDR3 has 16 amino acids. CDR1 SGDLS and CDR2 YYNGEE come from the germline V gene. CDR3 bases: TGTGCCAGCAGCGGTCCCGGGACAGGGTACAATTCACCCCTCCACTTT. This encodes CASSGPGTGYNSPLHF.

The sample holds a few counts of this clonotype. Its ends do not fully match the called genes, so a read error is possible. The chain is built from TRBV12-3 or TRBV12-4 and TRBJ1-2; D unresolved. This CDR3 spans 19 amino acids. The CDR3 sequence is CASSYGPLRAITSKYGYTF. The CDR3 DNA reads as TGTGCCAGCAGTTATGGCCCCTTGCGGGCTATAACCTCTAAGTATGGCTACACCTTC.

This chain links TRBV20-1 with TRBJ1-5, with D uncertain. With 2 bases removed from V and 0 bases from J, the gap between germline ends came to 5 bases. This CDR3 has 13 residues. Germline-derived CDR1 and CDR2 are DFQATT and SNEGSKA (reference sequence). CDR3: CSARFDSNQPQHF. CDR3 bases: TGCAGTGCTAGATTTGATAGCAATCAGCCCCAGCATTTT.

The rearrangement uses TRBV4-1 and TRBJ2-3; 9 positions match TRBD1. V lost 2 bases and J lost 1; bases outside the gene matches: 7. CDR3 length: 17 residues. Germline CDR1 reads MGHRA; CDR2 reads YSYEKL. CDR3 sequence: CASSQIIRDRGTDTQYF. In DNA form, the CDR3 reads TGCGCCAGCAGCCAAATAATTAGGGACAGGGGCACAGATACGCAGTATTTT.

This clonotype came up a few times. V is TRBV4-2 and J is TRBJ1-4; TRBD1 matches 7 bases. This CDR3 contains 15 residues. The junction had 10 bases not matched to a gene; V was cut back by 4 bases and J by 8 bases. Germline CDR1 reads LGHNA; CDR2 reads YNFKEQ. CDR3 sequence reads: CASSREQGPGEKLFF. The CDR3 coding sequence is TGTGCCAGCAGCCGTGAACAGGGGCCTGGCGAAAAACTGTTTTTT.

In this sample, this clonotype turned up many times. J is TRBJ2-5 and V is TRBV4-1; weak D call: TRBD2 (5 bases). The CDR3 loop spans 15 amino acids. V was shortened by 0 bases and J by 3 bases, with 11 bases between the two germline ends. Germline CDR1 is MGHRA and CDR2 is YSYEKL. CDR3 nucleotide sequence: TGCGCCAGCAGCCAAGACGGAGGAGGTGAAGAGACCCAGTACTTC. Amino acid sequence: CASSQDGGGEETQYF.

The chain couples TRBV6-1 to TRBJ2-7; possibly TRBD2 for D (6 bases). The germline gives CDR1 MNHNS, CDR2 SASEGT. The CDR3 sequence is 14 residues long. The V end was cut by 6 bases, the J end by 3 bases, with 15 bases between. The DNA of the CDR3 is TGTGCCAGCAGGCCTCCCGGGAGAGACTACGAGCAGTACTTC. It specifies CASRPPGRDYEQYF.

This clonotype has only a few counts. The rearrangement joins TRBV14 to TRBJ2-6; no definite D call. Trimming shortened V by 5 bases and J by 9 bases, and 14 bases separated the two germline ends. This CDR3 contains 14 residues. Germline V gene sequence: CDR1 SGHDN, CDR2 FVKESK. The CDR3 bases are TGTGCCAGCAGCTTAGACATTTTGGACAACGTCCTGACTTTC. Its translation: CASSLDILDNVLTF.

CDR3 sequence reads: CATSDPRGVETQYF. The CDR3 DNA reads TGTGCCACCAGTGACCCTCGGGGGGTAGAGACCCAGTACTTC. The chain combines TRBV24-1 with TRBJ2-5, with 7 positions matching TRBD2. After removal of 4 bases from V and 4 bases from J, the junction contained 5 bases not matched to a gene. The CDR3 runs 14 residues. Germline V CDR1 and CDR2: KGHDR, SFDVKD.

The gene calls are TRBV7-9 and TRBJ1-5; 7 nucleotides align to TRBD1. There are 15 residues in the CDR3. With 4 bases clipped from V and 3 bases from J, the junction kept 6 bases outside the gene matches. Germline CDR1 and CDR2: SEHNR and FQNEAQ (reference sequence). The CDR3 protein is CASSSSTGPNQPQHF. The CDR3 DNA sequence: TGTGCCAGCAGCTCATCGACAGGGCCCAATCAGCCCCAGCATTTT.

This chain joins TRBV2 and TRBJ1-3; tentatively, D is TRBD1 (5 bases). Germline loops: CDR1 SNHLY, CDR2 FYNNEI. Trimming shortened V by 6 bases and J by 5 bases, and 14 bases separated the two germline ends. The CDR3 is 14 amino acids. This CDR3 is CASRSGTERNTIYF. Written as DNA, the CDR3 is TGTGCCAGCAGATCCGGGACGGAGAGAAACACCATATATTTT.